A selection of T cell receptor beta chains follows, all from one sample in a study of PD-1 blockade in classical Hodgkin lymphoma. Produced via immunoSEQ multiplex PCR; TCRdb's table is partial and in-frame only. This sample has fewer than 8,000 clones, with 86% found just once. Material: peripheral blood mononuclear cells (PBMCs), obtained before the second cycle of nivolumab. These receptors came from a human donor with classical Hodgkin lymphoma. The CDR3 runs from the conserved cysteine through the conserved F or W. D genes are given only for firm matches. Size is stated for part of the rows, as once, few or many counts, or as a class when the clone is expanded.

clone size	J gene	V gene	D gene	CDR3 protein	CDR3 DNA
-	TRBJ2-1	TRBV29-1	TRBD1	CSGDRGFINEQFF	TGCAGCGGTGACAGGGGTTTTATCAATGAGCAGTTCTTC
-	TRBJ2-1	TRBV15	TRBD2	CATSRGGLAGVSEQFF	TGTGCCACCAGCAGAGGTGGACTAGCGGGAGTCTCGGAGCAGTTCTTC
-	TRBJ1-2	TRBV4-1	-	CASSQGNAQGPYGYTF	TGCGCCAGCAGCCAAGGAAATGCGCAGGGACCCTATGGCTACACCTTC
-	TRBJ1-2	TRBV29-1	-	CSVPPGLPSNGYTF	TGCAGCGTCCCCCCGGGCCTTCCCTCTAATGGCTACACCTTC
-	TRBJ1-1	TRBV28	TRBD1	CASSPTGFTEAFF	TGTGCCAGCAGCCCGACAGGGTTCACTGAAGCTTTCTTT
-	TRBJ1-2	TRBV19	-	CASSRWDGSYGYTF	TGTGCCAGTAGTAGGTGGGACGGTTCCTATGGCTACACCTTC
-	TRBJ1-2	TRBV6-1	-	CASSETPPDLYGYTF	TGTGCCAGCAGTGAAACGCCACCGGACCTTTATGGCTACACCTTC
-	TRBJ2-5	TRBV5-1	-	CASSLVQRVGTQYF	TGCGCCAGCAGCTTGGTTCAGAGAGTGGGGACCCAGTACTTC
-	TRBJ1-3	TRBV6-6	TRBD1	CASSFGQGTGNTIYF	TGTGCCAGCAGTTTCGGACAGGGAACTGGAAACACCATATATTTT
-	TRBJ2-3	TRBV6-5	-	CASSYSRGSTDTQYF	TGTGCCAGCAGTTACTCGAGGGGGTCCACAGATACGCAGTATTTT
-	TRBJ1-6	TRBV7-9	TRBD1	CASSLEAGGSPLHF	TGTGCCAGCAGCTTAGAGGCAGGGGGTTCACCCCTCCACTTT
-	TRBJ1-2	TRBV7-8	-	CASSLSMGSVNYGYTF	TGTGCCAGCAGTTTATCGATGGGATCAGTTAACTATGGCTACACCTTC
-	TRBJ1-1	TRBV7-2	-	CASSFSLRGAFF	TGTGCCAGCAGCTTCTCCTTAAGGGGAGCTTTCTTT
-	TRBJ2-2	TRBV6-5	-	CASSGGSSTGELFF	TGTGCCAGCAGTGGAGGGAGCTCCACCGGGGAGCTGTTTTTT
-	TRBJ2-2	TRBV6-6	TRBD2	CASSPYPGGSTGELFF	TGTGCCAGCAGTCCGTATCCGGGGGGGAGCACCGGGGAGCTGTTTTTT
-	TRBJ2-3	TRBV9	-	CASSVKGVADTQYF	TGTGCCAGCAGCGTAAAGGGTGTGGCAGATACGCAGTATTTT
-	TRBJ2-3	TRBV5-1	-	CASSLGNTDTQYF	TGCGCCAGCAGCTTGGGGAACACAGATACGCAGTATTTT
-	TRBJ2-3	TRBV5-1	-	CASTREGWGQLMDTQYF	TGCGCCAGCACCCGTGAGGGATGGGGACAACTCATGGATACGCAGTATTTT
-	TRBJ1-5	TRBV18	-	CASSPQGTLNNQPQHF	TGTGCCAGCTCACCCCAGGGGACCCTAAACAATCAGCCCCAGCATTTT
-	TRBJ2-1	TRBV20-1	-	CSARGYNEQFF	TGCAGTGCTAGAGGGTACAATGAGCAGTTCTTC
-	TRBJ1-2	TRBV30	-	CACQTRDKANYGYTF	TGTGCCTGTCAAACCCGGGACAAAGCTAACTATGGCTACACCTTC
-	TRBJ2-5	TRBV4-1	TRBD2	CASSRWGLAPETQYF	TGCGCCAGCAGCCGGTGGGGACTAGCGCCGGAGACCCAGTACTTC
few	TRBJ1-6	TRBV9	-	CASSVQFNSPLHF	TGTGCCAGCAGCGTACAGTTTAATTCACCCCTCCACTTT
-	TRBJ1-5	TRBV6-5	-	CASSSRGSNQPQHF	TGTGCCAGCAGTTCCCGGGGGTCGAATCAGCCCCAGCATTTT
-	TRBJ2-5	TRBV5-4	TRBD1	CASSETGRMETQYF	TGTGCCAGCAGCGAGACAGGGAGAATGGAGACCCAGTACTTC
-	TRBJ1-4	TRBV2	-	CASSARRLFF	TGTGCCAGCAGTGCCCGGAGACTGTTTTTT
-	TRBJ1-5	TRBV27	-	CASRLGVHSNQPQHF	TGTGCCAGCAGATTGGGGGTTCATAGCAATCAGCCCCAGCATTTT
-	TRBJ2-6	TRBV6-6	-	CASSSYTYGANVLTF	TGTGCCAGCAGTTCCTACACGTATGGGGCCAACGTCCTGACTTTC